These 32 T cell receptor beta chains came from one sample sequenced in a study of CD8 T cells in Susac syndrome. Reverse transcription used about 0.5 to 1 ug RNA and random hexamers. TCRdb ran MiXCR on the immunoSEQ multiplex PCR reads and lists one entry per CDR3 protein. The table has about 190,000 distinct CDR3 sequences, around nine tenths seen once; the top ten hold approximately 0.09%. The sequenced material came from CD4+ T cells from PBMCs. The receptor set was obtained from a human donor with Susac syndrome.

The rearrangement joins TRBV28 to TRBJ1-2, with TRBD1 matching over 8 bases. Germline V CDR1 and CDR2: MDHEN, SYDVKM. V trimming: 5 bases; J trimming: 2 bases; junction bases outside the gene matches: 4. This CDR3 is 14 amino acids long. In nucleotides, the CDR3 is TGTGCCAGCAGTGGGACAGGCCACAACTATGGCTACACCTTC. Protein product: CASSGTGHNYGYTF.

The genes are TRBV6-2 or TRBV6-3 and TRBJ2-5, with D tentatively TRBD1 or TRBD2 (6 bases each). V dropped 7 bases and J dropped 1 base, with 13 bases sitting between them. This CDR3 contains 14 residues. Germline lookup yields CDR1 MNHEY and CDR2 SVGEGT. CDR3 amino acids: CASNPRGVQETQYF. CDR3 in DNA: TGTGCCAGCAACCCGAGGGGGGTCCAAGAGACCCAGTACTTC.

V usage is TRBV24-1 and J usage is TRBJ2-1; 9 positions match TRBD2. There are 13 residues in the CDR3. The trim removed 9 bases at V and 8 bases at J, leaving 7 bases unmatched. The germline V gene has CDR1 KGHDR and CDR2 SFDVKD. CDR3 protein: CATEGSGSDEQFF. The CDR3, as DNA: TGTGCCACCGAAGGTAGCGGGAGTGATGAGCAGTTCTTC.

This chain links TRBV29-1 with TRBJ2-7; tentatively, D is TRBD1 (6 bases). CDR3 size: 13 residues. Trimming removed 5 bases at V and 3 bases at J, with 14 bases between. Germline V gives CDR1 SQVTM, CDR2 ANQGSEA. The CDR3 nucleotides are TGCAGCGTTTCCAGGGGTCGTATCTACGAGCAGTACTTC. This sequence encodes CSVSRGRIYEQYF.

The rearrangement links TRBV20-1 to TRBJ2-7, with D tentatively TRBD1 (5 bases). Trimming shortened V by 2 bases and J by 3 bases, and 14 bases separated the two germline ends. The CDR3 length is 14 residues. CDR1 DFQATT and CDR2 SNEGSKA come from the germline V gene (reference sequence). The CDR3 here is CSARSPDRLYEQYF. DNA for the CDR3: TGCAGTGCTAGATCCCCTGACAGACTCTACGAGCAGTACTTC.

The chain couples TRBV30 to TRBJ1-1; no clear D. V was trimmed by 7 bases and J by 9 bases, leaving 18 bases between them. CDR1 GTSNPN and CDR2 SVGIG come from the germline V gene (reference sequence). There are 12 residues in the CDR3. The CDR3 DNA follows: TGTGCCTCTCAACGGGCTTGGGAGAAAGCTTTCTTT. Protein sequence: CASQRAWEKAFF.

This chain connects TRBV5-1 to TRBJ2-3; TRBD1 is a possible D gene (5 bases). Trimming shortened V by 4 bases and J by 5 bases, and 14 bases separated the two germline ends. The germline gives CDR1 SGHRS, CDR2 YFSETQ. This CDR3 is built from 14 residues. The CDR3 reads CASSTAGRQDTQYF. The DNA of the CDR3 is TGCGCCAGCAGCACGGCAGGGCGTCAAGATACGCAGTATTTT.

The chain recombines TRBV30 with TRBJ1-2; no reliable D call. Germline-derived CDR1 and CDR2 are GTSNPN and SVGIG (reference sequence). Trimming took off 2 bases at V and 5 bases at J, with 15 bases between the two ends. The length of the CDR3 is 14 residues. CDR3 loop: CAWSRGGLGYGYTF. CDR3 in DNA: TGTGCCTGGAGTCGAGGAGGTTTAGGATATGGCTACACCTTC.

The chain uses TRBV19 and TRBJ2-7; tentatively, D is TRBD1 (5 bases). V was cut by 6 bases and J by 4 bases, with 13 bases left in between. Per the germline V gene, CDR1 is LNHDA and CDR2 is SQIVND (reference sequence). The CDR3 extends over 13 amino acids. CDR3 DNA: TGTGCCAGTAGCCAGCAGGGTTGGTACGAGCAGTACTTC. This codes for CASSQQGWYEQYF.

The chain is built from TRBV5-1 and TRBJ2-5; no clear D. The CDR3 contains 16 residues. Germline values: CDR1 SGHRS, CDR2 YFSETQ. The V and J ends lost 0 bases and 7 bases respectively, with 19 bases between them. The CDR3, as DNA: TGCGCCAGCAGCTTGGCCAAAGCCCCAAGAAAAGGGACCCAGTACTTC. Amino acids: CASSLAKAPRKGTQYF. Based on the CDR3 plus reference TRBV5-1 and TRBJ2-5, the full variable domain is KAGVTQTPRYLIKTRGQQVTLSCSPISGHRSVSWYQQTPGQGLQFLFEYFSETQRNKGNFPGRFSGRQFSNSRSEMNVSTLELGDSALYLCASSLAKAPRKGTQYFGPGTRLLVL.

This sequence joins TRBV20-1 and TRBJ2-7, with 10 bases aligning to TRBD1. J lost 3 bases, V lost 5 bases, and 10 bases had no gene match. Germline V gene sequence: CDR1 DFQATT, CDR2 SNEGSKA (reference sequence). The CDR3 sequence is 15 residues long. The CDR3 DNA is TGCAGTGCTCTGTCCGGGACAGGGGCATACTACGAGCAGTACTTC. Protein sequence: CSALSGTGAYYEQYF.

This clonotype was recorded a few times. CDR3 loop: CASTPRDRGYEQYF. CDR3 in DNA: TGTGCCAGCACCCCAAGGGACAGGGGTTACGAGCAGTACTTC. The gene calls are TRBV7-2 and TRBJ2-7; 10 nucleotides align to TRBD1. The J segment lost 4 bases and the V segment lost 7 bases, leaving 7 bases of the junction unmatched. Germline CDR1 and CDR2: SGHTA and FQGNSA. This CDR3 has 14 residues. Together with reference TRBV7-2 and TRBJ2-7, the CDR3 gives the full variable domain: GAGVSQSPSNKVTEKGKDVELRCDPISGHTALYWYRQSLGQGLEFLIYFQGNSAPDKSGLPSDRFSAERTGGSVSTLTIQRTQQEDSAVYLCASTPRDRGYEQYFGPGTRLTVT.

This rearrangement joins TRBV20-1 to TRBJ1-1; D gene uncertain. The CDR3 is 10 residues long. V dropped 6 bases and J dropped 3 bases, with 5 bases sitting between them. Germline V gene lookup returns CDR1 DFQATT and CDR2 SNEGSKA (reference sequence). CDR3 protein: CSAQYTEAFF. The CDR3 DNA is TGCAGTGCCCAATACACTGAAGCTTTCTTT.

This chain uses TRBV5-1 with TRBJ1-5, with 8 bases lining up with TRBD1. V lost 5 bases and J lost 3; bases outside the gene matches: 10. CDR3 length: 16 amino acids. Germline V gives CDR1 SGHRS, CDR2 YFSETQ. The CDR3 sequence: CASRPTGEPPNQPQHF. CDR3 bases: TGCGCCAGCAGACCGACAGGGGAACCTCCCAATCAGCCCCAGCATTTT. Full variable domain (missing parts from reference TRBV5-1 and TRBJ1-5): KAGVTQTPRYLIKTRGQQVTLSCSPISGHRSVSWYQQTPGQGLQFLFEYFSETQRNKGNFPGRFSGRQFSNSRSEMNVSTLELGDSALYLCASRPTGEPPNQPQHFGDGTRLSIL.

This clonotype was counted between two and nine times. The chain employs TRBV9 and TRBJ2-1, with D possibly TRBD2 on 6 matching bases. The CDR3 loop spans 16 amino acids. Germline V gene data show CDR1 as SGDLS and CDR2 as YYNGEE. Trimming took off 5 bases at V and 7 bases at J, with 22 bases between the two ends. The CDR3 sequence is CASSARPGLGANEQFF. The CDR3 DNA sequence: TGTGCCAGCAGTGCTCGCCCGGGACTCGGAGCTAATGAGCAGTTCTTC.

The V and J genes are TRBV5-1 and TRBJ2-7, with 7 bases identical to TRBD2. The CDR3 is made up of 15 amino acids. In germline, CDR1 is SGHRS, CDR2 YFSETQ. The V and J ends lost 3 bases and 6 bases, in that order; junction bases with no gene match: 12. For the CDR3, the DNA is TGCGCCAGCAGCTGGGTGGGACTATTCGGAGGCGAGCAGTACTTC. It is translated as CASSWVGLFGGEQYF.

This sequence joins TRBV2 and TRBJ2-7, with D tentatively TRBD1 (6 bases). This CDR3 has 14 residues. With 7 bases removed from V and 3 bases from J, the gap between germline ends came to 16 bases. The germline CDR1 and CDR2 sequences are SNHLY and FYNNEI. The CDR3 sequence: CASKYRVNLYEQYF. Here the CDR3 DNA reads TGTGCCAGCAAGTACAGGGTTAATCTCTACGAGCAGTACTTC.

This rearrangement joins TRBV20-1 to TRBJ2-1; TRBD2 agrees at 16 bases. The germline V gene encodes CDR1 DFQATT and CDR2 SNEGSKA (reference sequence). This CDR3 spans 19 amino acids. V was clipped by 4 bases and J by 9 bases; unmatched bases: 18. The CDR3 nucleotides are TGCAGTGCTACCTTGACAGGCACCGGGACTAGCGGGGGGGCCGCTGAGCAGTTCTTC. Its protein product is CSATLTGTGTSGGAAEQFF.

The chain is built from TRBV2 and TRBJ2-7, with 7 bases fitting TRBD1. The CDR3 spans 13 residues. V shed 6 bases and J 4 bases; nucleotides not matched to a gene: 6. Per the germline V gene, CDR1 is SNHLY and CDR2 is FYNNEI. The CDR3: CASRWDSTYEQYF. The CDR3 bases are TGTGCCAGCAGGTGGGACAGCACGTACGAGCAGTACTTC.

The V gene is TRBV19, the J gene TRBJ1-5, with unresolved D. The CDR3 is made up of 13 amino acids. V shed 3 bases and J shed 6 bases, with 9 bases lying between them. Germline lookup yields CDR1 LNHDA and CDR2 SQIVND (reference sequence). CDR3 coding DNA: TGTGCCAGTAGTATTGAGGGTGGTCAGCCCCAGCATTTT. Translation: CASSIEGGQPQHF.

The rearrangement links TRBV7-9 to TRBJ1-1; no clear D. Germline CDR1 SEHNR, CDR2 FQNEAQ (reference sequence). The CDR3 runs to 18 residues. Trimming pared 0 bases from V and 1 base from J, leaving 18 bases between. This CDR3 is CASSLARLTDTKNTEAFF. The CDR3 coding sequence is TGTGCCAGCAGCTTAGCCCGGCTAACAGACACCAAGAACACTGAAGCTTTCTTT.

V usage is TRBV7-8 and J usage is TRBJ1-5; tentatively, D is TRBD1 (6 bases). Between the trimmed V and J ends, which lost 5 bases and 1 base, there was a span of 15 bases. Per germline, CDR1 SGHVS and CDR2 FQNEAQ. CDR3 length: 16 residues. This chain's CDR3 is CASSPRLGASNQPQHF. CDR3 bases: TGTGCCAGCAGCCCCCGTCTGGGGGCCAGCAATCAGCCCCAGCATTTT.

This sequence joins TRBV28 and TRBJ1-2; TRBD1 aligns across 10 bases. V was pared by 6 bases and J by 5 bases, with 6 bases of the junction left unmatched. CDR1 is MDHEN and CDR2 is SYDVKM in the germline V gene. The CDR3 has 14 residues. The CDR3 loop reads CASRRQGAGYGYTF. In DNA form, the CDR3 reads TGTGCCAGCAGGAGACAGGGGGCTGGTTATGGCTACACCTTC.

V usage is TRBV6-5 and J usage is TRBJ2-5, with D tentatively TRBD2 (6 bases). CDR1 is MNHEY, CDR2 SVGAGI, per germline. This CDR3 has 15 residues. The V and J ends lost 0 bases and 1 base respectively, with 9 bases between them. CDR3 sequence (DNA): TGTGCCAGCAGTTACTCGGGGGAGGCCCAAGAGACCCAGTACTTC. Translation gives CASSYSGEAQETQYF.

J is TRBJ2-3 and V is TRBV5-1; D uncertain. Germline CDR1 is SGHRS and CDR2 is YFSETQ. Trimming left V 1 base short and J 4 bases short, with 4 bases between. The CDR3 consists of 12 residues. Here the CDR3 DNA reads TGCGCCAGCAGCTTGAAAGCAGATACGCAGTATTTT. As protein: CASSLKADTQYF.

The chain employs TRBV20-1 and TRBJ2-1; 7 nucleotides line up with TRBD2. The CDR3 is made up of 13 amino acids. Trimming at V came to 7 bases and at J to 2 bases, leaving 5 bases not matched to a gene. Per the germline V gene, CDR1 is DFQATT and CDR2 is SNEGSKA (reference sequence). CDR3 protein: CSGGRETYNEQFF. The CDR3 region has the DNA TGCAGTGGCGGGCGGGAGACCTACAATGAGCAGTTCTTC.

The gene calls are TRBV9 and TRBJ2-5; 10 bases match TRBD1. The CDR3 totals 16 residues. V was pared by 3 bases and J by 4 bases, with 9 bases of the junction left unmatched. Germline CDR1 reads SGDLS; CDR2 reads YYNGEE. The CDR3 reads CASSARGQGVPETQYF. In DNA, the CDR3 is TGTGCCAGCAGCGCCCGAGGACAGGGGGTTCCAGAGACCCAGTACTTC.

The chain has TRBV30 and TRBJ2-3; D not certain. The CDR3 consists of 14 residues. CDR1 GTSNPN and CDR2 SVGIG come from the germline V gene (reference sequence). Deletions cut 5 bases from V and 0 bases from J, with 12 bases between. The CDR3 loop is CAWGRRVSTDTQYF. CDR3 in DNA: TGTGCCTGGGGACGGAGAGTTAGCACAGATACGCAGTATTTT. Full variable domain (remainder filled in from reference TRBV30 and TRBJ2-3): SQTIHQWPATLVQPVGSPLSLECTVEGTSNPNLYWYRQAAGRGLQLLFYSVGIGQISSEVPQNLSASRPQDRQFILSSKKLLLSDSGFYLCAWGRRVSTDTQYFGPGTRLTVL.

This CDR3 is CASSRDSNEQYF. CDR3 coding DNA: TGTGCCAGCAGCAGGGACAGCAACGAGCAGTACTTC. V usage is TRBV5-5 and J usage is TRBJ2-7, with TRBD1 identical over 7 bases. Trimming removed 4 bases from V and 5 bases from J; junction bases left unmatched: 3. This CDR3 has 12 residues. Germline CDR1 reads SGHKS; CDR2 reads YYEKEE (reference sequence).

The V gene is TRBV12-3 or TRBV12-4, the J gene TRBJ2-2; D unclear. The V gene lost 3 bases and the J gene lost 7 bases, with 6 bases spanning the gap. This CDR3 has 12 residues. The CDR3: CASSFDVGELFF. The CDR3 DNA follows: TGTGCCAGCAGTTTTGACGTCGGGGAGCTGTTTTTT.

The rearrangement joins TRBV4-1 to TRBJ2-7; D possibly corresponds to TRBD1 (5 bases). CDR1 MGHRA and CDR2 YSYEKL come from the germline V gene. The V and J ends lost 0 bases and 3 bases respectively, with 12 bases between them. The CDR3 sequence is 15 residues long. CDR3 sequence reads: CASSQDQPRVYEQYF. CDR3 bases: TGCGCCAGCAGCCAAGATCAGCCCAGGGTCTACGAGCAGTACTTC.

The chain joins TRBV5-1 to TRBJ1-3; D unresolved. V was clipped by 0 bases and J by 0 bases, with 4 bases between them. This CDR3 has 14 amino acids. CDR1 SGHRS and CDR2 YFSETQ come from the germline V gene. As DNA, the CDR3 is TGCGCCAGCAGCTTGGAGGGCTCTGGAAACACCATATATTTT. Amino acids: CASSLEGSGNTIYF.